A selection of T cell receptor beta chains follows, all from one sample in a study of T cell responses to AZD1222 COVID-19 vaccine. Generated by immunoSEQ multiplex PCR, the TCRdb table keeps only in-frame clones and is missing some. The sample shows about 120,000 clones, about 86% of them seen only once. The source material was peripheral blood, sampled on day 0 of AZD1222 vaccination. These receptors were collected from an adult in good health. Each CDR3 is given with its conserved first and last residue. The order of the fields is D gene, clone size, CDR3 length, V gene, J gene, CDR3 DNA, CDR3 protein. A D gene is named only where the DNA matches it firmly. Expanded clones get a size class; other rows say once, few or many, or leave the size out.

>NA|NA|13|TRBV5-1|TRBJ1-2
TGCGCCAGCACCCCGGACGGGGGTAATGGCTACACCTTC
CASTPDGGNGYTF
>NA|NA|15|TRBV5-6|TRBJ1-3
TGTGCCAGCAGCATCAAGGCGGGTTATGGAAACACCATATATTTT
CASSIKAGYGNTIYF
>NA|NA|14|TRBV7-9|TRBJ2-1
TGTGCCAGCAGCTTAGGATCCTGGGTCAATGAGCAGTTCTTC
CASSLGSWVNEQFF
>NA|NA|14|TRBV7-9|TRBJ1-2
TGTGCCAGCAGCTTAGCGCTTACAGGGTATGGCTACACCTTC
CASSLALTGYGYTF
>NA|NA|14|TRBV6-5|TRBJ1-1
TGTGCCAGCAGCCCACAGGCGATGAACACTGAAGCTTTCTTT
CASSPQAMNTEAFF
>TRBD1|NA|15|TRBV6-5|TRBJ2-7
TGTGCCAGCAGTTACGCCGGGACAGGGGGTTACGAGCAGTACTTC
CASSYAGTGGYEQYF
>NA|NA|13|TRBV28|TRBJ1-4
TGTGCCAGCAGTTTGGATCAAAATGAAAAACTGTTTTTT
CASSLDQNEKLFF
>NA|NA|15|TRBV7-9|TRBJ2-2
TGTGCCAGCAGCCCGAGCGGCGGGGCCACCGGGGAGCTGTTTTTT
CASSPSGGATGELFF
>TRBD2|NA|17|TRBV3-1/TRBV3-2|TRBJ2-1
TGTGCCAGCAGCCAGGGACTAGCGGGCGGGTTTGGGAATGAGCAGTTCTTC
CASSQGLAGGFGNEQFF
>NA|NA|14|TRBV24-1|TRBJ1-2
TGTGCCACCAGTGATTCATTAAGGTGCCATGGCTACACCTTC
CATSDSLRCHGYTF
>TRBD1|NA|14|TRBV27|TRBJ1-1
TGTGCCAGCAGTTCAGGGGGTATCAACACTGAAGCTTTCTTT
CASSSGGINTEAFF
>TRBD2|NA|13|TRBV5-1|TRBJ2-4
TGCGCCAGCAGCTTTCAGACCGGGGGGGTCGAGAACTTC
CASSFQTGGVENF
>NA|once|17|TRBV5-1|TRBJ1-3
TGCGCCAGCAGCTCTGGGCCGCCTACTGCCTCTGGAAACACCATATATTTT
CASSSGPPTASGNTIYF
>TRBD2|NA|15|TRBV7-2|TRBJ2-1
TGTGCCAGCAGCTTCCGACTAGCGGGAGGCCCAGAGCAGTTCTTC
CASSFRLAGGPEQFF
>NA|NA|17|TRBV27|TRBJ2-3
TGTGCCAGCAGTTTAGAGGGAAGACAGGCCGGTCGAGATACGCAGTATTTT
CASSLEGRQAGRDTQYF
>TRBD1|NA|14|TRBV6-2/TRBV6-3|TRBJ2-1
TGTGCCAGCAGTTACCCGGGACAGGGGGGTGAGCAGTTCTTC
CASSYPGQGGEQFF
>NA|NA|16|TRBV4-1|TRBJ1-3
TGCGCCAGCAGCCCTATTGGTAGGACATCTGGAAACACCATATATTTT
CASSPIGRTSGNTIYF
>NA|once|14|TRBV11-2|TRBJ2-3
TGTGCCAGCAGCTTCCTACGAGGGACAGATACGCAGTATTTT
CASSFLRGTDTQYF
>NA|NA|13|TRBV9|TRBJ1-2
TGTGCCAGCAGCGTAGGGGAGGGGTATGGCTACACCTTC
CASSVGEGYGYTF
>NA|NA|19|TRBV3-1/TRBV3-2|TRBJ2-3
TGTGCCAGCAGCCAAGAAAAGGGACCGGGACGGCTGTCCACAGATACGCAGTATTTT
CASSQEKGPGRLSTDTQYF
>TRBD1|NA|12|TRBV12-3/TRBV12-4|TRBJ1-1
TGTGCCAGCAGTTGGGGGGGGACAGCGGCTTTCTTT
CASSWGGTAAFF
>TRBD1|NA|14|TRBV7-2|TRBJ2-7
TGTGCCAGCAGCCCTCCCGGGACAGGGCTGGAGCAGTACTTC
CASSPPGTGLEQYF
>TRBD1|NA|18|TRBV15|TRBJ1-2
TGTGCCACCAGCAGAGACCACTTTGGGACAGGGGGCGACCCGAGCTACACCTTC
CATSRDHFGTGGDPSYTF
>TRBD1|NA|15|TRBV6-2/TRBV6-3|TRBJ1-4
TGTGCCAGCAGTTATCCAGGGGGTGTTGGCGAAAAACTGTTTTTT
CASSYPGGVGEKLFF
>NA|NA|13|TRBV7-8|TRBJ1-3
TGTGCCAGCAGCGACCCGTCTGGAAACACCATATATTTT
CASSDPSGNTIYF
>TRBD2|NA|16|TRBV10-3|TRBJ2-3
TGTGCCATCAGATCCGGGACTAGCGGGGGCACAGATACGCAGTATTTT
CAIRSGTSGGTDTQYF
>NA|NA|12|TRBV24-1|TRBJ1-5
TGTGCCACCAGTGATCCTAATCAGCCCCAGCATTTT
CATSDPNQPQHF
>TRBD1|NA|14|TRBV5-4|TRBJ1-6
TGTGCCAGCAGCCCGGGACAGTTCAATTCACCCCTCCACTTT
CASSPGQFNSPLHF
>TRBD1|NA|15|TRBV29-1|TRBJ1-1
TGCAGCGGTAACCGGGACAGGGGGATGATGACTGAAGCTTTCTTT
CSGNRDRGMMTEAFF
>TRBD1|NA|15|TRBV2|TRBJ1-4
TGTGCCAGCAGTGTAAGACAGGGCCTAAATGAAAAACTGTTTTTT
CASSVRQGLNEKLFF
>NA|few|13|TRBV7-9|TRBJ1-5
TGTGCCAGCAGCTCCCATGGCAATCAGCCCCAGCATTTT
CASSSHGNQPQHF
>NA|NA|15|TRBV6-1|TRBJ1-5
TGTGCCAGCAGTGAATTTTGGGGCAGTAATCAGCCCCAGCATTTT
CASSEFWGSNQPQHF
>TRBD1|NA|16|TRBV18|TRBJ1-5
TGTGCCAGCTCACCGGGCGCGGCAGGGGGCGGTCAGCCCCAGCATTTT
CASSPGAAGGGQPQHF
>TRBD2|NA|13|TRBV2|TRBJ2-5
TGTGCCAGCGCCGGGACTAGCGGGGAGACCCAGTACTTC
CASAGTSGETQYF
>TRBD1|once|15|TRBV14|TRBJ1-2
TGTGCCAGCAGCCGCTCCACAGGGGGGGGCTATGGCTACACCTTC
CASSRSTGGGYGYTF
>NA|NA|16|TRBV6-2/TRBV6-3|TRBJ1-2
TGTGCCAGCAGTTCGTTACAGGGTCGGGGTAACTATGGCTACACCTTC
CASSSLQGRGNYGYTF
>NA|NA|15|TRBV24-1|TRBJ1-1
TGTGCCACCAGTGATCGGTCGGCGGGTAATACTGAAGCTTTCTTT
CATSDRSAGNTEAFF